This T cell receptor beta chain was sequenced for a study of OX40 agonist ivuxolimab in advanced cancers. Study-level background: Clinicians treated patients with ivuxolimab, an agonistic anti-OX40 (CD134) antibody. Among those enrolled, mean age was 60 years (range about 20 to 79) and roughly 84% were male. Participants could have had prior anti-PD-1, anti-PD-L1 or anti-CTLA-4 therapy, and around 43% had some. Study observations and caveats: Fewer expanded clones were found on average in CD4+ than in CD8+ T cells.

Assay: immunoSEQ multiplex PCR; the TCRdb copy retains only in-frame clones and omits some. The sample has 30,000 to 35,000 clones, approximately 81% seen once. CDR1 and CDR2 from the germline V gene are SGHTS and YDEGEE. This CDR3 region has 16 residues. Trimming left V 5 bases short and J 2 bases short, with 19 bases between. Note on this clone: What it binds is not known.

Source: CD4+ or CD8+ T cells sorted from blood, taken in a trial of the OX40 agonist ivuxolimab. V is TRBV5-8 and J is TRBJ1-2; possibly TRBD1 for D (5 bases). This clonotype was obtained from an adult with an advanced solid tumor such as melanoma, head and neck, liver or kidney cancer. CDR3 loop: CASSWDPGRLNYGYTF. The CDR3 DNA is TGTGCCAGCAGTTGGGACCCGGGACGGCTGAACTATGGCTACACCTTC.